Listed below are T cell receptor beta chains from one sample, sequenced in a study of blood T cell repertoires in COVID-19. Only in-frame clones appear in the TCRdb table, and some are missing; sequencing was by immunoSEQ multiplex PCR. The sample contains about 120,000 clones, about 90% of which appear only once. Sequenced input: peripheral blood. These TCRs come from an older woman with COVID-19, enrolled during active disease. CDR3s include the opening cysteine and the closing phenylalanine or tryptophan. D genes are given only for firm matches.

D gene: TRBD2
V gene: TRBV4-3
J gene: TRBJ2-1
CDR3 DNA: TGCGCCAGCGCGGGGGGGGAGAATGAGCAGTTCTTC
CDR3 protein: CASAGGENEQFF

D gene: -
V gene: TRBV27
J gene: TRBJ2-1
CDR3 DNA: TGTGCCAGCAGATCAGGGGCCCACAATGAGCAGTTCTTC
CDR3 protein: CASRSGAHNEQFF

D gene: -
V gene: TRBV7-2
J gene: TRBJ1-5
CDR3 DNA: TGTGCCAGCAGCTTAGCCGGGACAATCAATCAGCCCCAGCATTTT
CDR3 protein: CASSLAGTINQPQHF

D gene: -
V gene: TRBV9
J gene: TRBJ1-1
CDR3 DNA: TGTGCCAGCAGCGTAGGAGGGGGAGACACTGAAGCTTTCTTT
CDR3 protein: CASSVGGGDTEAFF

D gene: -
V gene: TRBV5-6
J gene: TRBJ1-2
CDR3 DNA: TGTGCCAGCACTTGGGTCGGGGATGGCTACACCTTC
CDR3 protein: CASTWVGDGYTF

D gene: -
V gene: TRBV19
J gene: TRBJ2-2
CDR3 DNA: TGTGCCCGGGGGGCGGGGCAGGGAGCCGGGGAGCTGTTTTTT
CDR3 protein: CARGAGQGAGELFF

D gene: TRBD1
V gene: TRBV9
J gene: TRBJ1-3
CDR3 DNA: TGTGCCAGCAGCGCCCAGGGGGCAGGTACTGGAAACACCATATATTTT
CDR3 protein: CASSAQGAGTGNTIYF

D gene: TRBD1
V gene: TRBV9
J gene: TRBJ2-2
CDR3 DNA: TGTGCCAGCAGCGTTGGACAGGGTTTGATCACCGGGGAGCTGTTTTTT
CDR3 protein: CASSVGQGLITGELFF

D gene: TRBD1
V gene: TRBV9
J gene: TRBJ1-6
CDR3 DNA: TGTGCCAGCAGCGCCCAGGGGGCCTCCCTCCACTTT
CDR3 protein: CASSAQGASLHF

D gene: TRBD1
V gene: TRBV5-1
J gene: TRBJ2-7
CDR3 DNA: TGCGCCAGCAGCTGGGAGACAGGGAGCTCCTACGAGCAGTACTTC
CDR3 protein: CASSWETGSSYEQYF